The clone carrying this T cell receptor (beta chain) was detected once. The record originates from a study of technical replicates of blood from a handful of donors. Sequencing was performed with immunoSEQ multiplex PCR; in TCRdb, only in-frame clones are kept and a portion is missing. The top ten hold 3.5% to 5.5% of the sample, which has 60,000 to 65,000 clones, 80% to 95% seen once. This receptor was taken from a human donor in good health. Some clones in this sample may be carry-over from other donors' samples. The sequenced sample consisted of PBMCs.

The CDR3 DNA is TGTGCCAGCAGCTTAGATGGAGGGCGGAATTCTGAGCAGTTCTTC. This encodes CASSLDGGRNSEQFF. This chain joins TRBV7-6 and TRBJ2-1, with D possibly TRBD2 on 6 matching bases. The length of the CDR3 is 15 residues. The ends were cut back, 1 base at V and 9 bases at J, with 16 bases in the middle. Germline V gene lookup returns CDR1 SGHVS and CDR2 FNYEAQ. The complete variable domain, with remaining parts taken from reference TRBV7-6 and TRBJ2-1, reads GAGVSQSPRYKVTKRGQDVALRCDPISGHVSLYWYRQALGQGPEFLTYFNYEAQQDKSGLPNDRFSAERPEGSISTLTIQRTEQRDSAMYRCASSLDGGRNSEQFFGPGTRLTVL.